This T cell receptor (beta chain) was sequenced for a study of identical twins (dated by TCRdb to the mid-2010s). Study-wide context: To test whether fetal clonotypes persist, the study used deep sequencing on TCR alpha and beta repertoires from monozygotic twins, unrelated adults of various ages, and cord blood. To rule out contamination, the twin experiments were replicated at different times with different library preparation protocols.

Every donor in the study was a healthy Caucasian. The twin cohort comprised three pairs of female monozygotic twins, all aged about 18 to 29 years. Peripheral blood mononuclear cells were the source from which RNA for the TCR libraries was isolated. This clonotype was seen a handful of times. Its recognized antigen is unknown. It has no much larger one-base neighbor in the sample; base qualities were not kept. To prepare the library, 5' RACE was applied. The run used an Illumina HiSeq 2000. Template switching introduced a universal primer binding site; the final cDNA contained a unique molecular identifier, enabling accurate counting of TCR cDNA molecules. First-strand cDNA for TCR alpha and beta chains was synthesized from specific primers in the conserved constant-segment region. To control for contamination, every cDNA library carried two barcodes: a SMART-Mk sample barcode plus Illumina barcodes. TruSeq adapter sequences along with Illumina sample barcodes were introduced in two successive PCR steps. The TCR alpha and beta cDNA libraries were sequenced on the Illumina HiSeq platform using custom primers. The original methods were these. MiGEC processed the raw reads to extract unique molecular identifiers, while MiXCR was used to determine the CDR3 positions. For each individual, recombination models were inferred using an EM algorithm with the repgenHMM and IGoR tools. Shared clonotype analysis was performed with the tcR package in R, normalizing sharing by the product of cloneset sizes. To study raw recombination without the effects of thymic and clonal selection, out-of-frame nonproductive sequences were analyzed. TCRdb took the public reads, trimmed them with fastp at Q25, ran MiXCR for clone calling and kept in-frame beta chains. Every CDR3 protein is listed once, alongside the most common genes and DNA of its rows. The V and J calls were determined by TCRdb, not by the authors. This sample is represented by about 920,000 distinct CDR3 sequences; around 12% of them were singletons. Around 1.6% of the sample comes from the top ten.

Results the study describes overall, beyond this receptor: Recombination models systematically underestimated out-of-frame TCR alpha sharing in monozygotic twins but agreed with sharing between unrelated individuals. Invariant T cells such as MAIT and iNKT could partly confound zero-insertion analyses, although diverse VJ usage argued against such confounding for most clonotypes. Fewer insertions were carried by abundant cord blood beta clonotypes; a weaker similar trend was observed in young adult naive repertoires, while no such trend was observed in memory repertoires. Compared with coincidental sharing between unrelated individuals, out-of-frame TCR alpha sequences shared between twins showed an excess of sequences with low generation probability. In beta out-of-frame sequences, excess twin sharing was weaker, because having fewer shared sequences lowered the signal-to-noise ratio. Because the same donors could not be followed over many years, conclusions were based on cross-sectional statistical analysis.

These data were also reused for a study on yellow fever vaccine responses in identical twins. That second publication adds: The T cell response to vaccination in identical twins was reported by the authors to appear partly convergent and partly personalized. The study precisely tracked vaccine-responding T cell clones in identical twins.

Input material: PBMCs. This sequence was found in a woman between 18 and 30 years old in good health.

The CDR3 reads CASSPRDNPQETQYF. The DNA is as follows: TGTGCCAGCAGCCCCCGGGACAATCCCCAAGAGACCCAGTACTTC. The chain was built from TRBV4-2 and TRBJ2-5; 6 matching bases give a weak D call of TRBD1. The germline V gene encodes CDR1 LGHNA and CDR2 YNFKEQ. V sheds 4 bases and J sheds 1 base, leaving 13 bases between their ends. The CDR3 contains 15 residues, cysteine and phenylalanine counted. Only the CDR3 DNA is retained, 45 bases long and in frame from the first base.